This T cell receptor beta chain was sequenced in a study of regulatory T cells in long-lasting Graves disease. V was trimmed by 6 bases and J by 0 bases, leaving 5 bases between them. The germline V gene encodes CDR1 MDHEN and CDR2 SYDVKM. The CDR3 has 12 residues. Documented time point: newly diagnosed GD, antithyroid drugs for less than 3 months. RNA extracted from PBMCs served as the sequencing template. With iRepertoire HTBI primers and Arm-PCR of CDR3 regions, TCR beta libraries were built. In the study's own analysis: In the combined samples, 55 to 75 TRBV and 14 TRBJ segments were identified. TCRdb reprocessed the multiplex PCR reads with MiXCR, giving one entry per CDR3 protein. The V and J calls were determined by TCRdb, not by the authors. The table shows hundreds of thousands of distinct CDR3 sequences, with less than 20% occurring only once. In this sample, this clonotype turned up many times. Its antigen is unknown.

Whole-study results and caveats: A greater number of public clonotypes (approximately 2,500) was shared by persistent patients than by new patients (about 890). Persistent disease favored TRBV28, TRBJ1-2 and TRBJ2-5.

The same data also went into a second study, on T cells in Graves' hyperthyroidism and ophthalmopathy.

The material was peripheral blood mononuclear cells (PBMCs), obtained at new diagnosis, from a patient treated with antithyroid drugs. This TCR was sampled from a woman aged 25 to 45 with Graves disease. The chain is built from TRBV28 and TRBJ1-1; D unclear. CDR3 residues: CASRDMNTEAFF. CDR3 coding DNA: TGTGCCAGCAGAGATATGAACACTGAAGCTTTCTTT.